This T cell receptor (beta chain) was sequenced during a study of T cell responses to AZD1222 COVID-19 vaccine. This table comes from immunoSEQ multiplex PCR, and its TCRdb copy is limited to in-frame clones, with some not included. The table includes 200,000 or so clones, approximately 94% detected once. Whether given at about 4 or about 12 weeks, second doses were pooled. Turning to this clone: Its antigen is still unknown.

Study-wide results and limits: Repertoires in all cases were sampled only once the peak T cell response had passed. Donors were largely white British and mainly female; clonal diversity was possibly underestimated.

This CDR3 contains 15 residues. The germline V gene encodes CDR1 SQVTM and CDR2 ANQGSEA. Trimming stripped 4 bases from V and 0 bases from J, with 13 bases between. Source: peripheral blood, taken 28 days after the second AZD1222 dose. The TCR sequence derives from an adult who received the AZD1222 COVID-19 vaccine. The genes are TRBV29-1 and TRBJ2-1, with D perhaps assigned TRBD1 or TRBD2 (7 bases each). The CDR3 spells CSVGRGDSSYNEQFF. CDR3 nucleotide sequence: TGCAGCGTTGGCCGGGGGGACAGCTCCTACAATGAGCAGTTCTTC.